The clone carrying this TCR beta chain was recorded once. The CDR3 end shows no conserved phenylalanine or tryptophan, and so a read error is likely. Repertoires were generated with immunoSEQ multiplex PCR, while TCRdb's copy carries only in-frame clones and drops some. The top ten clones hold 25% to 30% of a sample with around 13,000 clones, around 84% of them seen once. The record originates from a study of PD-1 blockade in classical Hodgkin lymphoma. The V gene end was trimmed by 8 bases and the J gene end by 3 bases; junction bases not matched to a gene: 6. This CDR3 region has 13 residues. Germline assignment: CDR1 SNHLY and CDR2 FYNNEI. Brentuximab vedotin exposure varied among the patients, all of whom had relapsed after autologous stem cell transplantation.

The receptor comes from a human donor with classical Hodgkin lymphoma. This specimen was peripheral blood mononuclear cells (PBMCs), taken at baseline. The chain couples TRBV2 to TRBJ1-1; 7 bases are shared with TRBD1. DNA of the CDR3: TGTGCCAGCGCCGGGACAGACCACACTGAAGCTTTCCTT. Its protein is CASAGTDHTEAFL.